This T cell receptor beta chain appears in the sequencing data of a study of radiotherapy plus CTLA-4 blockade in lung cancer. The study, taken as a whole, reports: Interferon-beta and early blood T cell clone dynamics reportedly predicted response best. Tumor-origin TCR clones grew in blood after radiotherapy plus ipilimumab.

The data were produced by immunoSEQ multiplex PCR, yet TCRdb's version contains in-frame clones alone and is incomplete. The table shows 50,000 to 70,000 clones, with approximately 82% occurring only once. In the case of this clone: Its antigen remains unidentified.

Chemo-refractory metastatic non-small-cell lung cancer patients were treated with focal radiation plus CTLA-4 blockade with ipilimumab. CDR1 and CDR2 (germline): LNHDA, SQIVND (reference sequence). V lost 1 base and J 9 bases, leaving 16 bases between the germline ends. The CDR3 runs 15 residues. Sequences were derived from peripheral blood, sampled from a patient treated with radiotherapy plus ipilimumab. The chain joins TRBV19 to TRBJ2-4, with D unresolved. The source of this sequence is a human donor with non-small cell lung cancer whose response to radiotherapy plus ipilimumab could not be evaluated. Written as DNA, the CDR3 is TGTGCCAGTAGTATAGGAGGTGCGGTACGAGGCATTCAGTACTTC. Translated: CASSIGGAVRGIQYF.